Listed below are T cell receptor beta chains from one sample, sequenced in a study of identical twins. MiXCR, applied by TCRdb to the 5' RACE reads, yields one record per CDR3 protein. The sample lists 350,000 or so distinct CDR3 sequences, about 9% occurring once. The source material was naive T cells sorted from blood. These receptors were obtained from a woman aged 45-65 years in good health. Each CDR3 is given with its conserved first and last residue. The order of the fields is CDR3 protein, CDR3 DNA, clone size, D gene, V gene, J gene. The D gene is left open where the match is weak. Not every row has a clone size; where given, it reads once, few, many or a size class.

CDR3 protein: CASSVVSGSLSEQYF
CDR3 DNA: TGTGCCAGCAGCGTAGTCAGCGGGAGCCTTTCCGAGCAGTACTTC
clone size: many
D gene: TRBD2
V gene: TRBV9
J gene: TRBJ2-7

CDR3 protein: CASSFYASGPANTGELFF
CDR3 DNA: TGTGCCAGCAGTTTTTATGCTAGCGGACCCGCGAACACCGGGGAGCTGTTTTTT
clone size: NA
D gene: TRBD2
V gene: TRBV12-3/TRBV12-4
J gene: TRBJ2-2

CDR3 protein: CASSLGDRGAEAFF
CDR3 DNA: TGCGCCAGCAGCTTAGGGGACAGGGGAGCTGAAGCTTTCTTT
clone size: NA
D gene: TRBD1
V gene: TRBV5-1
J gene: TRBJ1-1

CDR3 protein: CASSVRDSHTDTQYF
CDR3 DNA: TGTGCCAGCAGCGTACGTGACAGCCACACAGATACGCAGTATTTT
clone size: NA
D gene: NA
V gene: TRBV2
J gene: TRBJ2-3

CDR3 protein: CSVILSGGGGEQYF
CDR3 DNA: TGCAGCGTGATACTCTCGGGTGGGGGGGGCGAGCAGTACTTC
clone size: NA
D gene: TRBD2
V gene: TRBV29-1
J gene: TRBJ2-7

CDR3 protein: CASSFDFPQATQYF
CDR3 DNA: TGTGCCAGCAGCTTTGATTTCCCACAGGCAACGCAGTATTTT
clone size: NA
D gene: NA
V gene: TRBV7-9
J gene: TRBJ2-3

CDR3 protein: CASGTGDSDEQFF
CDR3 DNA: TGCGCCAGCGGGACAGGGGATAGCGATGAGCAGTTCTTC
clone size: NA
D gene: TRBD1
V gene: TRBV5-1
J gene: TRBJ2-1

CDR3 protein: CASSFGLQTNEKLFF
CDR3 DNA: TGTGCCAGCAGCTTCGGGTTACAGACTAATGAAAAACTGTTTTTT
clone size: NA
D gene: NA
V gene: TRBV11-2
J gene: TRBJ1-4

CDR3 protein: CASSTETDTQYF
CDR3 DNA: TGTGCCAGCAGTACGGAGACAGATACGCAGTATTTT
clone size: NA
D gene: NA
V gene: TRBV27
J gene: TRBJ2-3

CDR3 protein: CASSLNRPYNEQFF
CDR3 DNA: TGTGCCAGCAGTTTAAACAGGCCTTACAATGAGCAGTTCTTC
clone size: NA
D gene: NA
V gene: TRBV12-3/TRBV12-4
J gene: TRBJ2-1

CDR3 protein: CASSQGRTSGRARDEQYF
CDR3 DNA: TGTGCCAGCAGCCAAGGCAGGACTAGCGGGAGGGCAAGGGACGAGCAGTACTTC
clone size: few
D gene: TRBD2
V gene: TRBV3-1
J gene: TRBJ2-7

CDR3 protein: CASSLDPRDRVWYF
CDR3 DNA: TGTGCCAGCAGCTTAGATCCTCGGGACAGGGTGTGGTATTTT
clone size: few
D gene: TRBD1
V gene: TRBV11-3
J gene: TRBJ2-3

CDR3 protein: CSARESGYNEQFF
CDR3 DNA: TGCAGTGCTAGAGAGAGTGGCTACAATGAGCAGTTCTTC
clone size: few
D gene: NA
V gene: TRBV20-1
J gene: TRBJ2-1

CDR3 protein: CASSSTRNYGYTF
CDR3 DNA: TGCGCCAGCAGCTCGACGAGGAACTATGGCTACACCTTC
clone size: many
D gene: NA
V gene: TRBV4-1
J gene: TRBJ1-2

CDR3 protein: CASSLSQRDEQYF
CDR3 DNA: TGTGCCAGCAGTTTATCCCAGAGGGACGAGCAGTACTTC
clone size: many
D gene: NA
V gene: TRBV12-3/TRBV12-4
J gene: TRBJ2-7

CDR3 protein: CASSLADPPNEQFF
CDR3 DNA: TGCGCCAGCAGCTTGGCCGACCCTCCCAATGAGCAGTTCTTC
clone size: NA
D gene: NA
V gene: TRBV5-1
J gene: TRBJ2-1

CDR3 protein: CSEYPGQENTGELFF
CDR3 DNA: TGCAGCGAATACCCGGGACAGGAGAACACCGGGGAGCTGTTTTTT
clone size: NA
D gene: TRBD1
V gene: TRBV29-1
J gene: TRBJ2-2

CDR3 protein: CASSLAPGLAGASPGLSYNEQFF
CDR3 DNA: TGTGCCAGCAGCTTAGCACCGGGACTAGCGGGAGCGAGCCCAGGCTTAAGCTACAATGAGCAGTTCTTC
clone size: many
D gene: TRBD2
V gene: TRBV7-6
J gene: TRBJ2-1

CDR3 protein: CASGELFF
CDR3 DNA: TGTGCCAGCGGGGAGCTGTTTTTT
clone size: many
D gene: NA
V gene: TRBV7-8
J gene: TRBJ2-2

CDR3 protein: CASSENSGQGFNEKLFF
CDR3 DNA: TGTGCCAGCAGCGAGAACTCTGGACAGGGTTTTAATGAAAAACTGTTTTTT
clone size: NA
D gene: TRBD1
V gene: TRBV9
J gene: TRBJ1-4

CDR3 protein: CASSLAGGHIQYF
CDR3 DNA: TGTGCCAGCAGCCTAGCGGGAGGCCACATTCAGTACTTC
clone size: NA
D gene: TRBD2
V gene: TRBV14
J gene: TRBJ2-4

CDR3 protein: CASSEPPPSNTEAFF
CDR3 DNA: TGCGCCAGCAGTGAGCCCCCACCTTCGAACACTGAAGCTTTCTTT
clone size: NA
D gene: NA
V gene: TRBV10-2
J gene: TRBJ1-1

CDR3 protein: CASSFWDYTDTQYF
CDR3 DNA: TGTGCCAGCAGTTTTTGGGACTACACAGATACGCAGTATTTT
clone size: few
D gene: TRBD2
V gene: TRBV12-3/TRBV12-4
J gene: TRBJ2-3

CDR3 protein: CASSTPGQGIYNEQFF
CDR3 DNA: TGTGCCAGCAGCACCCCGGGGCAGGGGATTTACAATGAGCAGTTCTTC
clone size: NA
D gene: NA
V gene: TRBV21-1
J gene: TRBJ2-1

CDR3 protein: CAIRESGTRQETQYF
CDR3 DNA: TGTGCCATCAGAGAGTCCGGGACTAGGCAAGAGACGCAGTATTTT
clone size: NA
D gene: TRBD2
V gene: TRBV10-3
J gene: TRBJ2-3

CDR3 protein: CASRPTGGNTIYF
CDR3 DNA: TGTGCCAGCAGGCCGACAGGGGGAAACACCATATATTTT
clone size: many
D gene: TRBD1
V gene: TRBV6-5
J gene: TRBJ1-3

CDR3 protein: CSVEDRGPEAFF
CDR3 DNA: TGCAGCGTCGAAGACAGGGGCCCTGAAGCTTTCTTT
clone size: NA
D gene: TRBD1
V gene: TRBV29-1
J gene: TRBJ1-1

CDR3 protein: CASRRQGRGITDTQYF
CDR3 DNA: TGTGCCAGCAGGAGACAGGGGCGAGGGATCACAGATACGCAGTATTTT
clone size: NA
D gene: TRBD1
V gene: TRBV2
J gene: TRBJ2-3

CDR3 protein: CASSEGRTDQETQYF
CDR3 DNA: TGTGCCAGCAGTGAAGGACGGACCGACCAAGAGACCCAGTACTTC
clone size: many
D gene: NA
V gene: TRBV11-3
J gene: TRBJ2-5

CDR3 protein: CASSPQGHHTEAFF
CDR3 DNA: TGCGCCAGCAGCCCGCAGGGACACCACACTGAAGCTTTCTTT
clone size: NA
D gene: NA
V gene: TRBV5-1
J gene: TRBJ1-1

CDR3 protein: CSVVGRLLDEQFF
CDR3 DNA: TGCAGCGTTGTCGGGCGCCTGTTGGATGAGCAGTTCTTC
clone size: NA
D gene: NA
V gene: TRBV29-1
J gene: TRBJ2-1

CDR3 protein: CATSRDPMTGTDTQYF
CDR3 DNA: TGTGCCACCAGCAGGGACCCGATGACAGGCACAGATACGCAGTATTTT
clone size: NA
D gene: NA
V gene: TRBV15
J gene: TRBJ2-3

CDR3 protein: CASTYRSQGNYGYTF
CDR3 DNA: TGCGCCAGCACCTACAGGTCCCAAGGAAACTATGGCTACACCTTC
clone size: few
D gene: NA
V gene: TRBV4-1
J gene: TRBJ1-2

CDR3 protein: CASKGERHTRGPYNEQFF
CDR3 DNA: TGTGCCAGTAAGGGGGAGCGGCACACTCGGGGCCCCTACAATGAGCAGTTCTTC
clone size: few
D gene: NA
V gene: TRBV19
J gene: TRBJ2-1

CDR3 protein: CASSPSTGELFF
CDR3 DNA: TGTGCCAGCAGCCCGTCGACCGGGGAGCTGTTTTTT
clone size: many
D gene: NA
V gene: TRBV3-1
J gene: TRBJ2-2

CDR3 protein: CASSQPAGVTREQFF
CDR3 DNA: TGTGCCAGCAGCCAACCAGCGGGTGTCACCAGGGAGCAGTTCTTC
clone size: few
D gene: NA
V gene: TRBV3-1
J gene: TRBJ2-1

CDR3 protein: CASSTDSTDTQYF
CDR3 DNA: TGCGCCAGCAGCACGGACAGCACAGATACGCAGTATTTT
clone size: many
D gene: NA
V gene: TRBV2
J gene: TRBJ2-3

CDR3 protein: CASSFGGLTRYNEQFF
CDR3 DNA: TGCGCCAGCAGCTTTGGGGGACTAACACGGTACAATGAGCAGTTCTTC
clone size: few
D gene: TRBD2
V gene: TRBV5-1
J gene: TRBJ2-1

CDR3 protein: CASSGGTSGNVFEQFF
CDR3 DNA: TGTGCCAGCAGCGGGGGGACTAGCGGGAACGTGTTTGAGCAGTTCTTC
clone size: NA
D gene: TRBD2
V gene: TRBV5-6
J gene: TRBJ2-1

CDR3 protein: CASSQDPVGGYEQYF
CDR3 DNA: TGCGCCAGCAGCCAAGATCCCGTGGGAGGGTACGAGCAGTACTTC
clone size: many
D gene: TRBD2
V gene: TRBV4-1
J gene: TRBJ2-7

CDR3 protein: CASSSGTRNTEAFF
CDR3 DNA: TGTGCCAGCAGCTCCGGGACTAGGAACACTGAAGCTTTCTTT
clone size: NA
D gene: NA
V gene: TRBV7-9
J gene: TRBJ1-1

CDR3 protein: CSVDAAGVSGETQYF
CDR3 DNA: TGCAGCGTTGACGCGGCGGGAGTGTCAGGGGAGACCCAGTACTTC
clone size: few
D gene: TRBD2
V gene: TRBV29-1
J gene: TRBJ2-5

CDR3 protein: CASSQVSRTTGSTDTQYF
CDR3 DNA: TGTGCCAGCAGCCAAGTATCTCGGACTACAGGGAGCACAGATACGCAGTATTTT
clone size: few
D gene: NA
V gene: TRBV4-2
J gene: TRBJ2-3

CDR3 protein: CASSLELAGVYETQYF
CDR3 DNA: TGTGCCAGCAGCTTAGAACTAGCGGGAGTCTATGAGACCCAGTACTTC
clone size: NA
D gene: TRBD2
V gene: TRBV7-9
J gene: TRBJ2-5

CDR3 protein: CASGAGYTGELFF
CDR3 DNA: TGTGCTAGTGGCGCAGGGTACACCGGGGAGCTGTTTTTT
clone size: few
D gene: NA
V gene: TRBV12-5
J gene: TRBJ2-2

CDR3 protein: CSAPLTQPQHF
CDR3 DNA: TGCAGTGCCCCCCTTACACAGCCCCAGCATTTT
clone size: few
D gene: NA
V gene: TRBV20-1
J gene: TRBJ1-5

CDR3 protein: CASSVGTGGYEQYF
CDR3 DNA: TGCGCCAGCAGCGTAGGGACAGGAGGCTACGAGCAGTACTTC
clone size: few
D gene: TRBD1
V gene: TRBV5-1
J gene: TRBJ2-7

CDR3 protein: CASSFPAAEDTEAFF
CDR3 DNA: TGTGCCAGCAGCTTCCCAGCGGCGGAGGACACTGAAGCTTTCTTT
clone size: few
D gene: NA
V gene: TRBV7-9
J gene: TRBJ1-1

CDR3 protein: CASSSYRLGGVEPQYF
CDR3 DNA: TGCGCCAGCAGCTCCTACAGGCTTGGGGGGGTAGAGCCCCAGTACTTC
clone size: NA
D gene: TRBD2
V gene: TRBV5-1
J gene: TRBJ2-5

CDR3 protein: CASSASIPTDTQYF
CDR3 DNA: TGTGCCAGCAGTGCCAGTATCCCCACAGATACGCAGTATTTT
clone size: few
D gene: NA
V gene: TRBV27
J gene: TRBJ2-3